These 11 T cell receptor beta chains were all obtained from the same sample, sequenced in a study of T cell clonality in common variable immunodeficiency. The method was immunoSEQ multiplex PCR; TCRdb's version includes in-frame clones alone and lacks a portion of them. Recorded here are tens of thousands of clones, none singletons. Antigen specificity for these receptors is unknown. General study points: In common variable immunodeficiency, TCR beta chains reportedly carried fewer deletions and N-nucleotide insertions.

The sample taken for sequencing was peripheral blood mononuclear cells. Every receptor here comes from a human donor with common variable immunodeficiency.

This clone was counted between two and nine times. Read coverage stops 3 residues before the CDR3 terminus; the germline J gene supplies the remainder. J is TRBJ2-7 and V is TRBV5-1; D possibly corresponds to TRBD1 (5 bases). Germline lookup yields CDR1 SGHRS and CDR2 YFSETQ. Trimming shortened V by 2 bases and J by 3 bases, and 9 bases separated the two germline ends. The CDR3 length is 13 residues. The CDR3 loop reads CASSFGRDYEQYF. Incomplete CDR3 DNA: TGCGCCAGCAGCTTCGGCAGGGACTACGAG.

This clone is classed as medium-sized. This CDR3 is CSVNNQGGLTEAFF. The CDR3 bases that were read are TGCAGCGTTAATAATCAGGGGGGATTAACTGAA. J is TRBJ1-1 and V is TRBV29-1, with 7 bases identical to TRBD1. The read finishes 3 residues shy of the CDR3 end, and the germline J gene is used to complete it. Germline-derived CDR1 and CDR2 are SQVTM and ANQGSEA. The V and J ends lost 5 bases and 5 bases, in that order; junction bases with no gene match: 11. This CDR3 has 14 amino acids.

The sample holds many counts of this clone. The read stops 3 residues short of the end of the CDR3; the missing end is completed from the germline J gene. This sequence joins TRBV19 and TRBJ2-3; 8 bases line up with TRBD1. The CDR3 totals 16 residues. With 4 bases clipped from V and 6 bases from J, the junction kept 12 bases outside the gene matches. Germline loops: CDR1 LNHDA, CDR2 SQIVND (reference sequence). The CDR3 reads CASSTLTGALRDTQYF. The CDR3 DNA, read in part, is TGTGCCAGTAGTACGTTGACAGGGGCGCTGAGGGATACG. The full variable domain, rest sourced from reference TRBV19 and TRBJ2-3, is DGGITQSPKYLFRKEGQNVTLSCEQNLNHDAMYWYRQDPGQGLRLIYYSQIVNDFQKGDIAEGYSVSREKKESFPLTVTSAQKNPTAFYLCASSTLTGALRDTQYFGPGTRLTVL.

This clone was seen many times. The missing CDR3 end, 3 residues past where the read stops, is filled in from the germline J gene. V gene TRBV2 combines with J gene TRBJ2-1; TRBD1 might be the D (6 bases). V was cut by 6 bases and J by 1 base, with 16 bases left in between. The CDR3 spans 16 residues. CDR1 is SNHLY, CDR2 FYNNEI, per germline. The CDR3 region is CASRAFGTTSYNEQFF. The covered CDR3 bases are TGTGCCAGCAGAGCCTTCGGGACAACGTCCTACAATGAG.

This clone was seen ten or more times. Read data end 3 residues before the CDR3 end; the end is taken from the germline J gene. The V and J genes are TRBV29-1 and TRBJ2-3; 10 nucleotides align to TRBD1. Germline CDR1 and CDR2: SQVTM and ANQGSEA. The CDR3 has 13 amino acids. V lost 4 bases and J lost 8; bases outside the gene matches: 6. The CDR3 is CSVVGQGVGTQYF. CDR3 DNA, as far as it was read: TGCAGCGTTGTCGGACAGGGGGTTGGTACG.

This clone showed up many times. Coverage ceases 3 residues before the CDR3 finishes, and the germline J gene fills in the end. This chain uses TRBV4-1 with TRBJ2-2; D not resolved. The CDR3 covers 13 residues. Trimming took 0 bases from V and 7 from J, leaving 6 bases between them. Looked up from germline, CDR1 is MGHRA and CDR2 is YSYEKL. CDR3 bases read: TGCGCCAGCAGCCAAGATGGGCTCGGGGAG. Protein: CASSQDGLGE. The full CDR3 is CASSQDGLGELFF.

About this clone itself: The read falls 3 residues short of the CDR3 end, and the missing part is taken from the germline J gene. V gene TRBV7-3 combines with J gene TRBJ2-3, with D tentatively TRBD1 (6 bases). The length of the CDR3 is 16 residues. CDR1 and CDR2 (germline): SGHTA, FQGTGA. Trimming removed 0 bases from V and 5 bases from J, with 15 bases in between. This CDR3 reads CASSLTAGRDIDTQYF. CDR3 DNA, as far as it was read: TGTGCCAGCAGCTTAACGGCTGGCAGGGACATAGATACG. The full variable domain, rest sourced from reference TRBV7-3 and TRBJ2-3, is GAGVSQTPSNKVTEKGKYVELRCDPISGHTALYWYRQSLGQGPEFLIYFQGTGAADDSGLPNDRFFAVRPEGSVSTLKIQRTERGDSAVYLCASSLTAGRDIDTQYFGPGTRLTVL.

This clone was found many times. The read falls 3 residues short of the CDR3 end, and the missing part is taken from the germline J gene. The gene calls are TRBV6-2 or TRBV6-3 and TRBJ2-2; tentative D call: TRBD2 (7 bases). Trimming removed 4 bases at V and 5 bases at J, with 20 bases between. CDR3 length equals 17 residues. Germline CDR1 and CDR2: MNHEY and SVGEGT. The CDR3 sequence is CASSSSNKGRGTGELFF. The covered CDR3 bases are TGTGCCAGCAGTTCCTCGAACAAGGGGAGGGGGACCGGGGAG.

This clone has just a few counts. The CDR3 goes on 3 residues after the read ends, and that part is filled in from the germline J gene. This chain links TRBV19 with TRBJ1-1; 7 bases map to TRBD1. The CDR3 is 14 amino acids. J lost 6 bases, V lost 7 bases, and 11 bases had no gene match. The V gene's germline CDR1 is LNHDA and CDR2 SQIVND (reference sequence). This CDR3 is CASTSQGRISEAFF. The sequenced part of the CDR3 DNA is TGTGCCAGTACCTCACAGGGGCGCATCTCTGAA.

The table lists this clone with many counts. The DNA ends 3 residues before the CDR3 does, and the rest of the CDR3 is filled in from the germline J gene. The chain recombines TRBV20-1 with TRBJ1-2, with D possibly being TRBD1 (5 bases). This CDR3 region has 13 residues. Germline loops: CDR1 DFQATT, CDR2 SNEGSKA (reference sequence). Trimming pared 5 bases from V and 2 bases from J, leaving 12 bases between. The DNA read from the CDR3 is TGCAGTGCTCACGGGGGTCCCAACTATGGC. It is translated as CSAHGGPNYG. The full CDR3 is CSAHGGPNYGYTF.

This clone was seen at least ten times. The read comes to an end 3 residues before the CDR3 does, leaving the germline J gene to fill in the end. The J gene is TRBJ2-7, the V gene TRBV20-1; 11 bases are a match to TRBD2. From germline, CDR1 is DFQATT and CDR2 SNEGSKA (reference sequence). The CDR3 is 14 residues long. With V trimmed by 3 bases and J by 6 bases, 7 bases remained unmatched. CDR3 region: CSARGTSGAGEQYF. The covered CDR3 bases are TGCAGTGCTAGGGGGACTAGCGGTGCGGGCGAG.